These 10 T cell receptor beta chains came from one sample sequenced in a study of identical twins. MiXCR, applied by TCRdb to the 5' RACE reads, yields one record per CDR3 protein. This sample has around 1.7 million distinct CDR3 sequences, with under 35% found just once. The sample was cord blood. These receptors originate from a newborn girl in good health.

This chain joins TRBV5-6 and TRBJ2-3, with 7 nucleotides matching TRBD1. Germline CDR1 reads SGHDT; CDR2 reads YYEEEE. Trimming cost V 4 bases and J 3 bases; bases outside gene matches: 14. CDR3 size: 17 residues. CDR3 sequence: CASSRTTLLTGTDTQYF. The CDR3 coding sequence is TGTGCCAGCAGCCGTACAACATTGCTGACAGGGACAGATACGCAGTATTTT.

This clonotype was detected a few times. The chain employs TRBV5-5 and TRBJ2-1; D ambiguous. The CDR3 length is 15 residues. V dropped 0 bases and J dropped 5 bases, with 12 bases sitting between them. Germline-derived CDR1 and CDR2 are SGHKS and YYEKEE (reference sequence). CDR3: CASSLGGRHHNEQFF. CDR3 sequence (DNA): TGTGCCAGCAGCTTGGGTGGCAGGCACCACAATGAGCAGTTCTTC.

The chain carries TRBV20-1 and TRBJ1-4; the D is unclear. Trimming shortened V by 2 bases and J by 4 bases, and 11 bases separated the two germline ends. The CDR3 is made up of 14 amino acids. Germline V gene sequence: CDR1 DFQATT, CDR2 SNEGSKA (reference sequence). The CDR3 region is CSARSRRDNEKLFF. The CDR3 DNA reads as TGCAGTGCTAGATCGCGGAGGGATAATGAAAAACTGTTTTTT.

The V and J genes are TRBV10-3 and TRBJ2-1; D possibly matches TRBD1 or TRBD2 (6 bases each). V lost 4 bases and J lost 6, with 13 bases in between. The germline V gene has CDR1 ENHRY and CDR2 SYGVKD. The CDR3 is made up of 14 amino acids. The CDR3 coding sequence is TGTGCCATCAGTGGCGTAGGAGGGGGCAATGAGCAGTTCTTC. It specifies CAISGVGGGNEQFF.

This clonotype was seen a handful of times. The rearrangement joins TRBV7-9 to TRBJ1-6; unclear D gene. V lost 3 bases to trimming and J lost 10 bases, with 16 bases between them. In germline, CDR1 is SEHNR, CDR2 FQNEAQ (reference sequence). CDR3 size: 15 residues. CDR3 DNA: TGTGCCAGCAGCTTTTCCCGGGGTGGATACTCACCCCTCCACTTT. It is translated as CASSFSRGGYSPLHF.

The chain is built from TRBV21-1 and TRBJ2-5; the DNA was not compared with TRBD1, the D call given in the table. The J call is doubtful: the DNA matches TRBJ2-7 better. TRBV21-1 is a known pseudogene. The CDR3 runs to 13 residues. CDR3 residues: CASLLGGGYEQYF. Here the CDR3 DNA reads TGTGCCAGCCTATTAGGGGGGGGGTACGAGCAGTACTTC.

This chain links TRBV10-1 with TRBJ2-7; the match to TRBD1 covers 7 bases. From germline, CDR1 is WNHNN and CDR2 SYGVQD (reference sequence). This CDR3 spans 12 amino acids. With V trimmed by 3 bases and J by 7 bases, 3 bases remained unmatched. In DNA form, the CDR3 reads TGCGCCAGCAGTGACAGGGGGTGGGAGCAGTACTTC. Its protein product is CASSDRGWEQYF.

A note on this clonotype: A read error is possible here, since a much larger clone lies one base away. The V gene is TRBV2, the J gene TRBJ2-5; TRBD2 is a possible D gene (6 bases). The CDR3 sequence is 14 residues long. V dropped 6 bases and J dropped 1 base, with 12 bases sitting between them. Germline CDR1 SNHLY, CDR2 FYNNEI. DNA for the CDR3: TGTGCCAGCAGAGGGGACTCATTCCAAGAGACCCAGTACTTC. Translating it yields CASRGDSFQETQYF.

The V gene is TRBV27, the J gene TRBJ1-6, with TRBD1 matching over 8 bases. Trimming removed 5 bases from V and 6 bases from J; junction bases left unmatched: 6. Germline CDR1 and CDR2: MNHEY and SMNVEV (reference sequence). This CDR3 comprises 15 residues. The CDR3 region has the DNA TGTGCCAGCAGTCTTGGACAGGGAGTTAATTCACCCCTCCACTTT. Protein sequence: CASSLGQGVNSPLHF.

This clonotype appeared a few times. The chain combines TRBV27 with TRBJ1-6; possibly TRBD1 for D (5 bases). The ends were cut back, 2 bases at V and 10 bases at J, with 18 bases in the middle. The V gene's germline CDR1 is MNHEY and CDR2 SMNVEV (reference sequence). The CDR3 is 16 residues long. The CDR3 here is CASSLESPGWGSPLHF. CDR3 nucleotide sequence: TGTGCCAGCAGTTTAGAGAGTCCAGGGTGGGGGTCACCCCTCCACTTT.